These T cell receptor beta chains were read from a single sample in a study of Ad26.COV2.S vaccination and SARS-CoV-2 variants. The repertoire was sequenced with immunoSEQ multiplex PCR; TCRdb's copy has only in-frame clones and lacks some. Here the sample spans some 400,000 clones, about 91% being singletons. The input for sequencing was peripheral blood, taken in a trial of Ad26.COV2.S vaccine versus placebo. Receptors were obtained from a person between 18 and 60 years old who received the Ad26.COV2.S COVID-19 vaccine or a placebo. Each CDR3 is given with its conserved first and last residue. The order of the fields is V gene, J gene, clone size, D gene, CDR3 protein, CDR3 DNA. A D gene is named only where the DNA matches it firmly. Size tells how often a clone was seen (once, few, many) or the class of an expanded clone, and some rows leave it out.

V: TRBV15
J: TRBJ2-1
size: NA
D: TRBD1
CDR3: CASEDRDGDEQFF
DNA: TGTGCCAGTGAGGACAGGGATGGGGATGAGCAGTTCTTC

V: TRBV6-6
J: TRBJ2-7
size: once
D: TRBD1
CDR3: CASSYQRRQGAYEQYF
DNA: TGTGCCAGCAGTTACCAAAGACGACAGGGAGCCTACGAGCAGTACTTC

V: TRBV7-3
J: TRBJ2-7
size: few
D: TRBD2
CDR3: CASSLGLAGGEQYF
DNA: TGTGCCAGCAGCTTGGGACTAGCGGGAGGCGAGCAGTACTTC

V: TRBV2
J: TRBJ2-7
size: once
D: TRBD1
CDR3: CASSRDSQAYGEQYF
DNA: TGTGCCAGCAGCCGGGACAGCCAGGCCTACGGCGAGCAGTACTTC

V: TRBV29-1
J: TRBJ2-1
size: once
D: NA
CDR3: CSVRNRGYNEQFF
DNA: TGCAGCGTGAGAAACAGAGGCTACAATGAGCAGTTCTTC

V: TRBV3-1/TRBV3-2
J: TRBJ1-3
size: NA
D: NA
CDR3: CASSQDSSISGNTIYF
DNA: TGTGCCAGCAGCCAAGATTCGAGTATCTCTGGAAACACCATATATTTT

V: TRBV5-1
J: TRBJ2-3
size: NA
D: TRBD2
CDR3: CASSPTGTSGVTDTQYF
DNA: TGCGCCAGCAGCCCAACCGGGACTAGCGGGGTCACAGATACGCAGTATTTT

V: TRBV6-5
J: TRBJ1-3
size: NA
D: NA
CDR3: CASSYSGGRGNTIYF
DNA: TGTGCCAGCAGTTACTCGGGGGGGCGTGGAAACACCATATATTTT

V: TRBV11-1
J: TRBJ2-3
size: NA
D: TRBD2
CDR3: CASSFGGRGDTQYF
DNA: TGTGCCAGCAGCTTTGGCGGGAGAGGGGATACGCAGTATTTT

V: TRBV30
J: TRBJ2-7
size: NA
D: TRBD1
CDR3: CAWSRQGEGEQYF
DNA: TGTGCCTGGAGCCGACAGGGGGAAGGGGAGCAGTACTTC

V: TRBV7-3
J: TRBJ2-3
size: NA
D: NA
CDR3: CASSLTGHNPSTDTQYF
DNA: TGTGCCAGCAGCTTAACGGGTCACAATCCTAGCACAGATACGCAGTATTTT

V: TRBV12-3/TRBV12-4
J: TRBJ1-1
size: NA
D: NA
CDR3: CASSSWGGAFF
DNA: TGTGCCAGCAGTTCATGGGGAGGAGCTTTCTTT

V: TRBV7-3
J: TRBJ2-5
size: NA
D: NA
CDR3: CASSLLWETQYF
DNA: TGTGCCAGCAGCTTATTGTGGGAGACCCAGTACTTC

V: TRBV27
J: TRBJ1-4
size: NA
D: NA
CDR3: CASSHSGGAVEKLFF
DNA: TGTGCCAGCAGTCACTCGGGGGGGGCGGTCGAAAAACTGTTTTTT

V: TRBV28
J: TRBJ2-3
size: NA
D: TRBD2
CDR3: CASSLSTGTSGRADTQYF
DNA: TGTGCCAGCAGTTTATCGACCGGGACTAGCGGGAGAGCGGATACGCAGTATTTT

V: TRBV5-1
J: TRBJ2-7
size: NA
D: TRBD2
CDR3: CASSTGTSGSYEQYF
DNA: TGCGCCAGCAGCACCGGGACTAGCGGCTCCTACGAGCAGTACTTC

V: TRBV6-1
J: TRBJ2-7
size: NA
D: NA
CDR3: CASSEATGVTDYEQYF
DNA: TGTGCCAGCAGTGAAGCTACGGGAGTTACAGACTACGAGCAGTACTTC

V: TRBV5-1
J: TRBJ1-3
size: NA
D: NA
CDR3: CASSPRGAGYTIYF
DNA: TGCGCCAGCAGCCCCCGGGGGGCAGGGTACACCATATATTTT

V: TRBV5-1
J: TRBJ1-1
size: once
D: NA
CDR3: CASSADTLEAFF
DNA: TGCGCCAGCAGCGCCGACACTTTGGAAGCTTTCTTT

V: TRBV2
J: TRBJ2-5
size: NA
D: NA
CDR3: CASRISRVEETQYF
DNA: TGTGCCAGCAGAATCTCCAGGGTAGAGGAGACCCAGTACTTC

V: TRBV29-1
J: TRBJ2-3
size: NA
D: TRBD1
CDR3: CSGGTGSSYTQYF
DNA: TGCAGCGGCGGGACAGGATCCTCCTATACGCAGTATTTT

V: TRBV12-3/TRBV12-4
J: TRBJ2-5
size: once
D: TRBD2
CDR3: CASSGTIQETQYF
DNA: TGTGCCAGCAGTGGGACTATACAAGAGACCCAGTACTTC

V: TRBV9
J: TRBJ2-2
size: NA
D: NA
CDR3: CASSQSGELFF
DNA: TGTGCCAGCAGCCAATCCGGGGAGCTGTTTTTT

V: TRBV4-1
J: TRBJ2-2
size: NA
D: TRBD2
CDR3: CASSQMTSAYTGELFF
DNA: TGCGCCAGCAGCCAGATGACTAGCGCCTACACCGGGGAGCTGTTTTTT

V: TRBV6-2/TRBV6-3
J: TRBJ1-5
size: NA
D: NA
CDR3: CASSHLFLAGGPSGNQPQHF
DNA: TGTGCCAGCAGTCACTTATTCTTAGCTGGGGGCCCCTCGGGCAATCAGCCCCAGCATTTT

V: TRBV7-6
J: TRBJ2-5
size: NA
D: TRBD2
CDR3: CASSRRLALGETQYF
DNA: TGTGCCAGCAGCCGCCGACTAGCCTTAGGGGAGACCCAGTACTTC

V: TRBV19
J: TRBJ2-7
size: NA
D: NA
CDR3: CASSPTGPGEQYF
DNA: TGTGCCAGTAGTCCCACCGGCCCGGGGGAGCAGTACTTC

V: TRBV30
J: TRBJ1-3
size: few
D: NA
CDR3: CAWSVVGGNTIYF
DNA: TGTGCCTGGAGTGTAGTGGGAGGAAACACCATATATTTT

V: TRBV9
J: TRBJ2-7
size: NA
D: NA
CDR3: CASSVSSGGYEQYF
DNA: TGTGCCAGCAGCGTCTCATCTGGGGGGTACGAGCAGTACTTC

V: TRBV11-2
J: TRBJ2-3
size: NA
D: NA
CDR3: CASSLGSGAADTQYF
DNA: TGTGCCAGCAGCTTAGGTAGTGGGGCGGCAGATACGCAGTATTTT

V: TRBV2
J: TRBJ2-7
size: few
D: TRBD1
CDR3: CASTKSGTAYEQYF
DNA: TGTGCCAGCACAAAAAGTGGGACAGCCTACGAGCAGTACTTC

V: TRBV6-5
J: TRBJ2-3
size: NA
D: NA
CDR3: CASSLSTDTQYF
DNA: TGTGCCAGCTCTCTATCGACAGATACGCAGTATTTT

V: TRBV6-5
J: TRBJ1-6
size: NA
D: NA
CDR3: CASSSGTYNSPLHF
DNA: TGTGCCAGCTCCTCCGGGACATATAATTCACCCCTCCACTTT

V: TRBV11-1
J: TRBJ2-1
size: NA
D: NA
CDR3: CASSSRRGDNEQFF
DNA: TGTGCCAGCAGCTCCCGCAGGGGCGACAATGAGCAGTTCTTC

V: TRBV18
J: TRBJ2-3
size: NA
D: NA
CDR3: CASSLLPTTGPWDTQYF
DNA: TGTGCCAGCTCACTCCTCCCCACGACAGGCCCATGGGATACGCAGTATTTT

V: TRBV7-9
J: TRBJ1-3
size: few
D: NA
CDR3: CASSLEGGNTIYF
DNA: TGTGCCAGCAGCTTAGAAGGCGGAAACACCATATATTTT

V: TRBV4-2
J: TRBJ2-2
size: NA
D: TRBD2
CDR3: CASSPRGGSTYANTGELFF
DNA: TGTGCCAGCAGCCCGCGGGGGGGCTCGACCTATGCGAACACCGGGGAGCTGTTTTTT

V: TRBV24-1
J: TRBJ2-7
size: NA
D: NA
CDR3: CATSGAGANEQYF
DNA: TGTGCCACCAGTGGGGCAGGGGCTAACGAGCAGTACTTC

V: TRBV28
J: TRBJ2-7
size: NA
D: TRBD1
CDR3: CASSNRGQTYEQYF
DNA: TGTGCCAGCAGTAACAGGGGGCAGACCTACGAGCAGTACTTC

V: TRBV18
J: TRBJ2-7
size: NA
D: NA
CDR3: CASSPPVRNVEQYF
DNA: TGTGCCAGCTCACCACCGGTTAGGAACGTCGAGCAGTACTTC

V: TRBV10-2
J: TRBJ2-5
size: NA
D: NA
CDR3: CASSERTRQETQYF
DNA: TGCGCCAGCAGTGAGCGGACACGACAAGAGACCCAGTACTTC

V: TRBV5-1
J: TRBJ2-1
size: NA
D: NA
CDR3: CASSLRQVEQFF
DNA: TGCGCCAGCAGCCTTCGACAGGTGGAGCAGTTCTTC